Listed below are T cell receptor beta chains from one sample, sequenced in a study of blood T cells in healthy people across ages. MiXCR, applied by TCRdb to the 5' RACE reads, yields one record per CDR3 protein. The sample includes approximately 800,000 distinct CDR3 sequences, just over 55% of them seen just once. Sequenced sample: blood. The source of these receptors is a man in his forties in good health. Each CDR3 is given with its conserved first and last residue. Fields, in order: D gene, clone size, V gene, J gene, CDR3 DNA, CDR3 protein. The D gene is left open where the match is weak. Size tells how often a clone was seen (once, few, many) or the class of an expanded clone, and some rows leave it out.

D gene: TRBD1
clone size: many
V gene: TRBV28
J gene: TRBJ2-7
CDR3 DNA: TGTGCCAGCAGCCGACAGGGGCGAAAGCAGTACTTC
CDR3 protein: CASSRQGRKQYF

D gene: TRBD1
clone size: .
V gene: TRBV5-1
J gene: TRBJ1-1
CDR3 DNA: TGCGCCAGCAGCTCGGACAGGGGGCTGGTCACTGAAGCTTTCTTT
CDR3 protein: CASSSDRGLVTEAFF

D gene: .
clone size: few
V gene: TRBV20-1
J gene: TRBJ1-1
CDR3 DNA: TGCAGGGTTTGGGGCCCTGAAGCTTTCTTT
CDR3 protein: CRVWGPEAFF

D gene: .
clone size: .
V gene: TRBV13
J gene: TRBJ2-1
CDR3 DNA: TGTGCCAGCAGCTTAGGTTCCCAGGGCGTCTACAATGAGCAGTTCTTC
CDR3 protein: CASSLGSQGVYNEQFF

D gene: TRBD2
clone size: .
V gene: TRBV10-3
J gene: TRBJ2-7
CDR3 DNA: TGTGCCATCAGGGAGGGACTAGCAAGCTACGAGCAGTACTTC
CDR3 protein: CAIREGLASYEQYF

D gene: TRBD2
clone size: .
V gene: TRBV28
J gene: TRBJ2-7
CDR3 DNA: TGTGCCAGCAGTCCAGGGGTGCTAGCGGGAGGGAGCTCCTACGAGCAGTACTTC
CDR3 protein: CASSPGVLAGGSSYEQYF

D gene: .
clone size: .
V gene: TRBV28
J gene: TRBJ1-2
CDR3 DNA: TGTGCCAGCAGTTTTAGGCCCGGGGCTAACTATGGCTACACCTTC
CDR3 protein: CASSFRPGANYGYTF

D gene: .
clone size: .
V gene: TRBV5-1
J gene: TRBJ1-4
CDR3 DNA: TGCGCCAGCAGCTTGGGTGGGCTCAGAGAAAAACTGTTTTTT
CDR3 protein: CASSLGGLREKLFF

D gene: .
clone size: .
V gene: TRBV2
J gene: TRBJ1-2
CDR3 DNA: TGTGCCAGCAGGAAAGGGGGGGATGGGGGCTACACCTTC
CDR3 protein: CASRKGGDGGYTF

D gene: .
clone size: .
V gene: TRBV11-3
J gene: TRBJ2-7
CDR3 DNA: TGTGCCAGCAGCCAGCTAGCAGGAATGGCGCAGTACTTC
CDR3 protein: CASSQLAGMAQYF

D gene: .
clone size: .
V gene: TRBV6-2/TRBV6-3
J gene: TRBJ2-1
CDR3 DNA: TGTGCCAGCAGTTCCCTGAGCGGCTACAATGAGCAGTTCTTC
CDR3 protein: CASSSLSGYNEQFF

D gene: .
clone size: .
V gene: TRBV3-1
J gene: TRBJ2-5
CDR3 DNA: TGTGCCAGCAGCCAAGGAGACACTCAAGAGACCCAGTACTTC
CDR3 protein: CASSQGDTQETQYF

D gene: TRBD1
clone size: .
V gene: TRBV3-1
J gene: TRBJ2-2
CDR3 DNA: TGTGCCAGCAGCCAAGGAGGGGCAGGGGGAAACACCGGGGAGCTGTTTTTT
CDR3 protein: CASSQGGAGGNTGELFF

D gene: TRBD2
clone size: .
V gene: TRBV5-1
J gene: TRBJ2-1
CDR3 DNA: TGCGCCAGCAGCTTGGCGGCTAGCGGGAGAAGGGATGAGCAGTTCTTC
CDR3 protein: CASSLAASGRRDEQFF

D gene: .
clone size: .
V gene: TRBV20-1
J gene: TRBJ2-1
CDR3 DNA: TGCAGTGCTAGGGCGCCAGGGCCTTCCTACAATGAGCAGTTCTTC
CDR3 protein: CSARAPGPSYNEQFF

D gene: TRBD1
clone size: .
V gene: TRBV6-2/TRBV6-3
J gene: TRBJ2-7
CDR3 DNA: TGTGCCAGTCGCCGGACAGGGGTTAACGAGCAGTACTTC
CDR3 protein: CASRRTGVNEQYF

D gene: .
clone size: .
V gene: TRBV7-2
J gene: TRBJ1-2
CDR3 DNA: TGTGCCAGCAGCTTAGATCCTCGGGGCTACACCTTC
CDR3 protein: CASSLDPRGYTF

D gene: .
clone size: .
V gene: TRBV12-3/TRBV12-4
J gene: TRBJ2-5
CDR3 DNA: TGTGCCAGCAGTTTGGAACCTAGGGAGACCCAGTACTTC
CDR3 protein: CASSLEPRETQYF

D gene: .
clone size: .
V gene: TRBV10-3
J gene: TRBJ1-1
CDR3 DNA: TGTGCCATCTTAGTGAACACTGAAGCTTTCTTT
CDR3 protein: CAILVNTEAFF

D gene: TRBD2
clone size: .
V gene: TRBV12-3/TRBV12-4
J gene: TRBJ2-3
CDR3 DNA: TGTGCCAGCAGCATCGCTCTAGCGGGAGTATCGGATACGCAGTATTTT
CDR3 protein: CASSIALAGVSDTQYF

D gene: .
clone size: .
V gene: TRBV2
J gene: TRBJ1-2
CDR3 DNA: TGTGCCAGCAGTGAGGAGGGCGGGAATTATGGCTACACCTTC
CDR3 protein: CASSEEGGNYGYTF

D gene: .
clone size: .
V gene: TRBV7-9
J gene: TRBJ2-2
CDR3 DNA: TGTGCCAGCAGCTCCATTACACAGGGTAGTGCGAACACCGGGGAGCTGTTTTTT
CDR3 protein: CASSSITQGSANTGELFF

D gene: .
clone size: .
V gene: TRBV5-1
J gene: TRBJ2-3
CDR3 DNA: TGCGCCAGCAGCCCCGGAGGGGGGTATAGCACAGATACGCAGTATTTT
CDR3 protein: CASSPGGGYSTDTQYF

D gene: .
clone size: .
V gene: TRBV18
J gene: TRBJ1-2
CDR3 DNA: TGTGCCAGCTCACCAAAGGGGACGCCGGGCTATGGCTACACCTTC
CDR3 protein: CASSPKGTPGYGYTF

D gene: TRBD2
clone size: .
V gene: TRBV4-2
J gene: TRBJ2-7
CDR3 DNA: TGTGCCAGCAGCCAAGATGGCGGCGGGAGGAGGGGCGAGCAGTACTTC
CDR3 protein: CASSQDGGGRRGEQYF

D gene: TRBD1
clone size: .
V gene: TRBV7-8
J gene: TRBJ2-3
CDR3 DNA: TGTGCCAGCAGCTCAGAAACAGGGGGCCCCTCAGATACGCAGTATTTT
CDR3 protein: CASSSETGGPSDTQYF

D gene: TRBD1
clone size: .
V gene: TRBV20-1
J gene: TRBJ2-4
CDR3 DNA: TGCAGTGCTAGTGGGGCCCGGGACAGGGCATCCGGGGACATTCAGTACTTC
CDR3 protein: CSASGARDRASGDIQYF

D gene: .
clone size: .
V gene: TRBV25-1
J gene: TRBJ2-6
CDR3 DNA: TGTGCCACCGCGCGAATTGACTCTGGGGCCAACGTCCTGACTTTC
CDR3 protein: CATARIDSGANVLTF

D gene: .
clone size: many
V gene: TRBV29-1
J gene: TRBJ2-3
CDR3 DNA: TGCAGCGTTGAAATAGGGCTCTTAACAGATACGCAGTATTTT
CDR3 protein: CSVEIGLLTDTQYF

D gene: .
clone size: few
V gene: TRBV7-2
J gene: TRBJ2-7
CDR3 DNA: TGTGCCAGCAGCTTAGGGTGGGGGCGCGAGCAGTACTTC
CDR3 protein: CASSLGWGREQYF

D gene: .
clone size: many
V gene: TRBV12-3/TRBV12-4
J gene: TRBJ2-2
CDR3 DNA: TGTGCCAGCTCTCGGCAAAGCACCGGGGAGCTGTTTTTT
CDR3 protein: CASSRQSTGELFF

D gene: TRBD2
clone size: few
V gene: TRBV9
J gene: TRBJ2-5
CDR3 DNA: TGTGCCAGCAGCGCCATAAGCGGGGGGGCCGGTGAGACCCAGTACTTC
CDR3 protein: CASSAISGGAGETQYF

D gene: .
clone size: .
V gene: TRBV25-1
J gene: TRBJ1-3
CDR3 DNA: TGTGCCAGCACACCGGGAGACATCATATATTTT
CDR3 protein: CASTPGDIIYF

D gene: .
clone size: .
V gene: TRBV6-5
J gene: TRBJ1-6
CDR3 DNA: TGTGCCAGCAGTTACATGCCCCCGGGACTGGGGTCCTATAATTCACCCCTCCACTTT
CDR3 protein: CASSYMPPGLGSYNSPLHF

D gene: TRBD2
clone size: .
V gene: TRBV6-2/TRBV6-3
J gene: TRBJ2-7
CDR3 DNA: TGTGCCAGCAGTTACGAGCGGGGGGGCTACAATGAGCAGTACTTC
CDR3 protein: CASSYERGGYNEQYF

D gene: TRBD2
clone size: .
V gene: TRBV12-5
J gene: TRBJ2-1
CDR3 DNA: TGTGCTAGTGGCCGGGGACTAGCAGGTTCGAGTGAGCAGTTCTTC
CDR3 protein: CASGRGLAGSSEQFF

D gene: TRBD2
clone size: .
V gene: TRBV12-3/TRBV12-4
J gene: TRBJ2-4
CDR3 DNA: TGTGCCAGCACCAAGCCGGGGGGGAACATTCAGTACTTC
CDR3 protein: CASTKPGGNIQYF

D gene: TRBD2
clone size: .
V gene: TRBV27
J gene: TRBJ2-4
CDR3 DNA: TGTGCCAGCAGTTTATTTAGCGGGAGTGACATTCAGTACTTC
CDR3 protein: CASSLFSGSDIQYF

D gene: .
clone size: many
V gene: TRBV28
J gene: TRBJ1-4
CDR3 DNA: TGTGCCAGCAGAGGAGTCGGGACATCTGAAAAACTGTTTTTT
CDR3 protein: CASRGVGTSEKLFF

D gene: .
clone size: .
V gene: TRBV2
J gene: TRBJ2-5
CDR3 DNA: TGTGCCAGCAGTGAAACTAGAGGGGTTGCAAGGGAGACCCAGTACTTC
CDR3 protein: CASSETRGVARETQYF

D gene: .
clone size: .
V gene: TRBV5-1
J gene: TRBJ2-5
CDR3 DNA: TGCGCCAGCAGTTTCGACAAGTACCAAGAGACCCAGTACTTC
CDR3 protein: CASSFDKYQETQYF

D gene: .
clone size: .
V gene: TRBV29-1
J gene: TRBJ2-1
CDR3 DNA: TGCAGCACCGGGCCGAACAATGAGCAGTTCTTC
CDR3 protein: CSTGPNNEQFF

D gene: .
clone size: many
V gene: TRBV12-3/TRBV12-4
J gene: TRBJ2-6
CDR3 DNA: TGTGCCAGCAGTTCTTTGGCTGGGGCCAACGTCCTGACTTTC
CDR3 protein: CASSSLAGANVLTF

D gene: TRBD1
clone size: .
V gene: TRBV20-1
J gene: TRBJ2-1
CDR3 DNA: TGCAGTGCTGGGGGACAGGGCTTAAACGATGAGCAGTTCTTC
CDR3 protein: CSAGGQGLNDEQFF

D gene: TRBD2
clone size: .
V gene: TRBV4-3
J gene: TRBJ2-1
CDR3 DNA: TGCGCCAGCAGCGCCCTTGCTAGCGGGATTTACAATGAGCAGTTCTTC
CDR3 protein: CASSALASGIYNEQFF

D gene: .
clone size: .
V gene: TRBV20-1
J gene: TRBJ2-1
CDR3 DNA: TGCAGTGCTATGCCGTTACAGGGAAGTTTCGGGACCCAGTTCTTC
CDR3 protein: CSAMPLQGSFGTQFF

D gene: .
clone size: .
V gene: TRBV11-3
J gene: TRBJ2-3
CDR3 DNA: TGTGCCGGCAGCTTCCGCACAGATACGCAGTATTTT
CDR3 protein: CAGSFRTDTQYF

D gene: .
clone size: .
V gene: TRBV6-5
J gene: TRBJ2-7
CDR3 DNA: TGTGCCAGCACCCACGTAGGGACGCGCTCCTACGAGCAGTACTTC
CDR3 protein: CASTHVGTRSYEQYF

D gene: .
clone size: .
V gene: TRBV6-2/TRBV6-3
J gene: TRBJ2-7
CDR3 DNA: TGTGCCAGCAGGCAAACCGGGACGGGATCAGAGCAGTACTTC
CDR3 protein: CASRQTGTGSEQYF

D gene: .
clone size: few
V gene: TRBV7-2
J gene: TRBJ2-5
CDR3 DNA: TGTGCCAGCAGCTTACTAAGGGTTAAAGAGACCCAGTACTTC
CDR3 protein: CASSLLRVKETQYF

D gene: .
clone size: .
V gene: TRBV9
J gene: TRBJ1-2
CDR3 DNA: TGTGCCAGCAGCGCAGGGACATCTAACTATGGCTACACCTTC
CDR3 protein: CASSAGTSNYGYTF

D gene: TRBD2
clone size: few
V gene: TRBV9
J gene: TRBJ2-5
CDR3 DNA: TGTGCCAGCAGCGTAGGGATAGCGGGGCAACAAGAGACCCAGTACTTC
CDR3 protein: CASSVGIAGQQETQYF

D gene: .
clone size: few
V gene: TRBV6-2/TRBV6-3
J gene: TRBJ2-1
CDR3 DNA: TGTGCCAGCAGTCTTGGGGGGCCTAGCTACAATGAGCAGTTCTTC
CDR3 protein: CASSLGGPSYNEQFF

D gene: TRBD1
clone size: .
V gene: TRBV7-9
J gene: TRBJ2-7
CDR3 DNA: TGTGCCAGCAGCACGGACAGGGGTATGCCTCGGGAGCAGTACTTC
CDR3 protein: CASSTDRGMPREQYF

D gene: TRBD1
clone size: .
V gene: TRBV4-2
J gene: TRBJ2-1
CDR3 DNA: TGTGCCAGCAGCCAGCAACCCCGACTGGACAGGGCCCTCAATGAGCAGTTCTTC
CDR3 protein: CASSQQPRLDRALNEQFF

D gene: TRBD1
clone size: .
V gene: TRBV20-1
J gene: TRBJ2-1
CDR3 DNA: TGCAGTGCTAAGGGGAACAGGGGCCGCTCCTACAATGAGCAGTTCTTC
CDR3 protein: CSAKGNRGRSYNEQFF

D gene: TRBD2
clone size: few
V gene: TRBV27
J gene: TRBJ2-5
CDR3 DNA: TGTGCCAGCAGTTCCTCCGGAAGGGAGGGGGAGACCCAGTACTTC
CDR3 protein: CASSSSGREGETQYF

D gene: TRBD2
clone size: few
V gene: TRBV10-3
J gene: TRBJ2-7
CDR3 DNA: TGTGCCATCAGGAGCGGGAGCGGCTTCGAGCAGTACTTC
CDR3 protein: CAIRSGSGFEQYF

D gene: TRBD1
clone size: once
V gene: TRBV20-1
J gene: TRBJ2-1
CDR3 DNA: TGCAGTGCGGGGACAGTCTACAATGAGCAGTTCTTC
CDR3 protein: CSAGTVYNEQFF